A single TCR beta chain is shown here with its context. Its target is unknown. Sequencing in the ViraFEST assay came after antigen-specific CD4+ T cells had been expanded with viral peptide pools, which were used to stimulate PBMC. Culture lasted roughly 9 days before CD4+ T cell isolation. Testing of the vaccine recipients showed negative nucleocapsid antibodies and no prior SARS-CoV-2 infection. They grew a few million PBMC in each well, adding 10 IU/ml IL-2 and around 10 ug/ml peptides. The table came from immunoSEQ multiplex PCR; TCRdb's copy has only in-frame clones and leaves some out. The data show tens of thousands of clones, 55% to 75% seen once. This record belongs to a study of vaccination effects on CD4 cells after COVID-19. Study context: Participants got two doses of BNT162b2 or mRNA-1273 vaccine.

Germline V lookup: CDR1 LNHDA, CDR2 SQIVND (reference sequence). The CDR3 has 17 residues. The trim removed 7 bases at V and 4 bases at J, leaving 8 bases unmatched. General study findings and limits: Whether induced by infection or by vaccine, clones showed marked clonal contraction late after vaccination. Vaccine-induced clones in healthy vaccinees cross-reacted with common cold coronaviruses in only 1 of 255 cases.

The specimen was CD4+ T cells from PBMCs cultured with HCoV-OC43 spike peptides, collected before COVID-19 vaccination. Subset: HCoV-OC43 spike overlapping peptide pool stimulation. The rearrangement uses TRBV19 and TRBJ2-2; 14 bases match TRBD2. This TCR came from a human donor who received a COVID-19 vaccine. The CDR3: CASTSLTSGRGTGELFF. In nucleotides, the CDR3 is TGTGCCAGTACGTCCCTGACTAGCGGGAGGGGCACCGGGGAGCTGTTTTTT.